The 17 T cell receptor beta chains below come from one sample, sequenced in a study of response to subunit inactivated influenza vaccine. TCRdb used MiXCR to reprocess the RT-PCR reads, holding one entry per CDR3 protein. The sample holds a few hundred thousand distinct CDR3 sequences, 13% to 15% seen once. The sequencing used PBMCs from blood, collected roughly 12 days after vaccination. The receptors here all came from a man aged 50-60 years who received an inactivated influenza vaccine.

V usage is TRBV5-6 and J usage is TRBJ2-2; tentative D call: TRBD2 (6 bases). The CDR3 extends over 15 amino acids. Trimming stripped 3 bases from V and 1 base from J, with 10 bases between. Germline-derived CDR1 and CDR2 are SGHDT and YYEEEE. The CDR3 DNA sequence: TGTGCCAGCAGCTCCTTAGCGGTGAACACCGGGGAGCTGTTTTTT. Its protein is CASSSLAVNTGELFF.

The sample holds a few counts of this clonotype. The chain is built from TRBV3-1 and TRBJ2-6; 7 bases agree with TRBD1. This CDR3 has 16 residues. V lost 4 bases to trimming and J lost 0 bases; unmatched junction nucleotides: 3. Germline V CDR1 and CDR2: LGHDT, YNNKEL (reference sequence). CDR3 DNA: TGTGCCAGCAGCCGAGGGGACAGCTCTGGGGCCAACGTCCTGACTTTC. This sequence encodes CASSRGDSSGANVLTF.

The genes are TRBV29-1 and TRBJ2-7; tentatively, D is TRBD2 (7 bases). CDR1 SQVTM and CDR2 ANQGSEA come from the germline V gene. The CDR3 length is 15 residues. Trimming shortened V by 4 bases and J by 4 bases, and 20 bases separated the two germline ends. This CDR3 reads CSVVRGSGGIYEQYF. The CDR3 DNA is TGCAGCGTTGTTAGGGGGTCGGGGGGCATTTACGAGCAGTACTTC.

This clonotype was counted only a few times. The gene calls are TRBV7-2 and TRBJ2-1, with 11 bases matching TRBD2. The CDR3 has 16 amino acids. The ends lost 5 bases at V and 3 bases at J; junction bases unmatched: 6. Germline CDR1 is SGHTA and CDR2 is FQGNSA. This CDR3 is CASSREGTSGYNEQFF. CDR3 DNA: TGTGCCAGCAGCCGAGAGGGGACTAGCGGCTACAATGAGCAGTTCTTC.

This clonotype was recorded a few times. The chain couples TRBV19 to TRBJ1-1; maybe TRBD1 (5 bases). The CDR3 has 14 amino acids. Germline V gene data show CDR1 as LNHDA and CDR2 as SQIVND (reference sequence). V was trimmed by 4 bases and J by 5 bases, leaving 14 bases between them. The chain's CDR3 is CASSKVQGYTEAFF. CDR3 sequence (DNA): TGTGCCAGTAGTAAGGTTCAGGGTTATACTGAAGCTTTCTTT.

This clonotype came up many times. The gene calls are TRBV20-1 and TRBJ2-1, with 9 bases lining up with TRBD2. Germline V gene sequence: CDR1 DFQATT, CDR2 SNEGSKA (reference sequence). J was trimmed by 8 bases and V by 6 bases; bases with no gene match: 11. The CDR3 totals 14 residues. In DNA form, the CDR3 reads TGCAGTGCCCAAAGCGGGGGGACCCTAGATGAGCAGTTCTTC. Amino acids: CSAQSGGTLDEQFF.

This clonotype has just a few counts. CDR3 DNA: TGTGCCAGCAGTCTCCCCCTCGGCGAGACCCAGTACTTC. Its protein product is CASSLPLGETQYF. The J gene is TRBJ2-5, the V gene TRBV28; no clear D gene. V lost 5 bases to trimming and J lost 5 bases, with 12 bases between them. The CDR3 has 13 residues. Per germline, CDR1 MDHEN and CDR2 SYDVKM.

Only a few counts were recorded for this clonotype. The chain is built from TRBV11-2 and TRBJ2-3; 8 nucleotides match TRBD1. CDR3 length equals 14 residues. The V and J ends lost 4 bases and 7 bases, in that order; junction bases with no gene match: 7. Per the germline V gene, CDR1 is SGHAT and CDR2 is FQNNGV. CDR3 in DNA: TGTGCCAGCAGCTCGGGACAGGTGCTCTATACGCAGTATTTT. Translation: CASSSGQVLYTQYF. Full variable domain (remainder filled in from reference TRBV11-2 and TRBJ2-3): EAGVAQSPRYKIIEKRQSVAFWCNPISGHATLYWYQQILGQGPKLLIQFQNNGVVDDSQLPKDRFSAERLKGVDSTLKIQPAKLEDSAVYLCASSSGQVLYTQYFGPGTRLTVL.

This clonotype turned up a few times. This chain uses TRBV2 with TRBJ1-4, with D unresolved. The CDR3 totals 15 residues. Germline-derived CDR1 and CDR2 are SNHLY and FYNNEI. Trimming removed 4 bases at V and 9 bases at J, with 18 bases between. The CDR3 here is CASSGDTLPVQKLFF. The CDR3 coding sequence is TGTGCCAGCAGTGGAGACACTTTACCGGTCCAAAAACTGTTTTTT.

The chain carries TRBV20-1 and TRBJ1-5, with 10 bases lining up with TRBD1. Germline assignment: CDR1 DFQATT and CDR2 SNEGSKA (reference sequence). The J segment lost 4 bases and the V segment lost 5 bases, leaving 5 bases of the junction unmatched. The CDR3 has 14 amino acids. The CDR3 DNA sequence: TGCAGTGCTGCCGAGGGACAGGGGAATCAGCCCCAGCATTTT. This encodes CSAAEGQGNQPQHF.

At least ten counts were recorded for this clonotype. The V gene is TRBV5-1, the J gene TRBJ2-1; 8 positions match TRBD2. V was clipped by 2 bases and J by 3 bases; unmatched bases: 13. This CDR3 is 18 amino acids long. The V gene's germline CDR1 is SGHRS and CDR2 YFSETQ. The CDR3 is CASSFKPAGERLYNEQFF. In DNA, the CDR3 is TGCGCCAGCAGCTTCAAACCAGCGGGGGAGCGCCTCTACAATGAGCAGTTCTTC.

This clonotype was counted a few times. This sequence joins TRBV6-5 and TRBJ2-3, with no clear D. CDR1 is MNHEY and CDR2 is SVGAGI in the germline V gene. Trimming left V 1 base short and J 2 bases short, with 7 bases between. The CDR3 is 14 residues long. This CDR3 reads CASSYWWTTDTQYF. The DNA for the CDR3 is TGTGCCAGCAGTTACTGGTGGACCACAGATACGCAGTATTTT.

This clonotype has a handful of counts. The rearrangement links TRBV12-3 or TRBV12-4 to TRBJ2-5; D remains ambiguous. This CDR3 has 14 amino acids. V was cut by 5 bases and J by 5 bases, with 15 bases left in between. The CDR3 protein is CASSPATVRETQYF. As DNA, the CDR3 is TGTGCCAGCAGTCCAGCGACGGTCCGCGAGACCCAGTACTTC.

This chain joins TRBV7-2 and TRBJ1-2; D is uncertain. Germline lookup yields CDR1 SGHTA and CDR2 FQGNSA. V lost 5 bases to trimming and J lost 1 base, with 17 bases between them. The CDR3 is made up of 16 amino acids. The CDR3 sequence is CASSSRPPELNYGYTF. CDR3 sequence (DNA): TGTGCCAGCAGCAGCCGTCCCCCAGAGCTTAACTATGGCTACACCTTC.

This clonotype was observed a few times. CDR3 protein: CASSPGQPGRPKNIQYF. DNA for the CDR3: TGTGCCAGCAGTCCGGGACAGCCGGGACGGCCCAAAAACATTCAGTACTTC. This chain joins TRBV12-3 or TRBV12-4 and TRBJ2-4, with TRBD1 identical over 7 bases. The CDR3 loop spans 17 amino acids. Unmatched junction bases numbered 12, after V lost 5 bases and J lost 2 bases.

A few counts support this clonotype. J is TRBJ1-1 and V is TRBV10-3; 9 nucleotides match TRBD1. V lost 1 base and J lost 0; bases outside the gene matches: 6. The germline V gene encodes CDR1 ENHRY and CDR2 SYGVKD. The CDR3 length is 17 residues. The CDR3 sequence: CAISEYGTGLMNTEAFF. CDR3 bases: TGTGCCATCAGTGAGTACGGGACAGGGCTTATGAACACTGAAGCTTTCTTT.

This clonotype was detected a few times. The chain links TRBV4-1 to TRBJ2-2, with D possibly being TRBD1 (6 bases). The CDR3 totals 14 residues. Trimming removed 5 bases at V and 7 bases at J, with 14 bases between. Germline loops: CDR1 MGHRA, CDR2 YSYEKL. Here the CDR3 reads CASSYQGYGGELFF. The CDR3 bases are TGCGCCAGCAGCTACCAGGGGTACGGCGGGGAGCTGTTTTTT.